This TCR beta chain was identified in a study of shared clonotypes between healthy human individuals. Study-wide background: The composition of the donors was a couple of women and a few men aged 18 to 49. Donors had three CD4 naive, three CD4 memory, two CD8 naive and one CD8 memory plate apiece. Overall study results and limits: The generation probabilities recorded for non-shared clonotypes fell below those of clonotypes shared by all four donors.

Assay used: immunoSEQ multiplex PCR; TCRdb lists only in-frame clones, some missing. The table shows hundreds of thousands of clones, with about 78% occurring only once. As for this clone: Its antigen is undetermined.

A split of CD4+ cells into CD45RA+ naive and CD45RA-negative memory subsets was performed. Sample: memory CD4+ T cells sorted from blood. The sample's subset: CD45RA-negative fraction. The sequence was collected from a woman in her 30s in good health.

CDR3 protein: CASSFPRVNTEAFF. CDR3 nucleotides: TGTGCCAGCAGCTTCCCGAGGGTGAACACTGAAGCTTTCTTT. The gene calls are TRBV7-8 and TRBJ1-1, with D hard to call. Germline V lookup: CDR1 SGHVS, CDR2 FQNEAQ. Trimming pared 3 bases from V and 0 bases from J, leaving 8 bases between. This CDR3 is 14 amino acids long. The complete variable domain, with remaining parts taken from reference TRBV7-8 and TRBJ1-1, reads GAGVSQSPRYKVAKRGQDVALRCDPISGHVSLFWYQQALGQGPEFLTYFQNEAQLDKSGLPSDRFFAERPEGSVSTLKIQRTQQEDSAVYLCASSFPRVNTEAFFGQGTRLTVV.